The clone carrying this TCR beta chain appeared a few times. Its antigen remains unknown. CDR3 and TCR beta VDJ profiling relied on a genomic DNA template. TCRdb called the reads again in MiXCR, with one record for every CDR3 protein. The sample includes some 200,000 distinct CDR3 sequences, 48% of them seen just once. By flow cytometry, patients selected for sequencing had shown an expansion of CD8+CD57+ cells. No therapy had been given to the patients at the time of blood sampling. This sample stems from a study of CD8+CD57+ T cells in acquired aplastic anemia. Study-level information: The mean DNA yield obtained from sorted CD4+ and CD8+ cells came to around 3 ug. The study, taken as a whole, reports: Between patients and controls, around 30 CD8+ CDR3 sequences were found in common.

The CDR3 has 13 amino acids. The V and J ends lost 6 bases and 2 bases respectively, with 11 bases between them. Per germline, CDR1 SEHNR and CDR2 FQNEAQ (reference sequence). Sequenced sample: sorted CD4+, CD8+, or CD8+CD57+ T cells (not recorded which) from PBMCs. The origin of this receptor is a human donor with aplastic anemia. The genes are TRBV7-9 and TRBJ2-7; D remains unclear. The CDR3 DNA reads as TGTGCCAGCAGTCAACAGATTACCTACGAGCAGTACTTC. Encoded protein: CASSQQITYEQYF. The whole variable domain, remainder taken from reference TRBV7-9 and TRBJ2-7, is DTGVSQNPRHKITKRGQNVTFRCDPISEHNRLYWYRQTLGQGPEFLTYFQNEAQLEKSRLLSDRFSAERPKGSFSTLEIQRTEQGDSAMYLCASSQQITYEQYFGPGTRLTVT.